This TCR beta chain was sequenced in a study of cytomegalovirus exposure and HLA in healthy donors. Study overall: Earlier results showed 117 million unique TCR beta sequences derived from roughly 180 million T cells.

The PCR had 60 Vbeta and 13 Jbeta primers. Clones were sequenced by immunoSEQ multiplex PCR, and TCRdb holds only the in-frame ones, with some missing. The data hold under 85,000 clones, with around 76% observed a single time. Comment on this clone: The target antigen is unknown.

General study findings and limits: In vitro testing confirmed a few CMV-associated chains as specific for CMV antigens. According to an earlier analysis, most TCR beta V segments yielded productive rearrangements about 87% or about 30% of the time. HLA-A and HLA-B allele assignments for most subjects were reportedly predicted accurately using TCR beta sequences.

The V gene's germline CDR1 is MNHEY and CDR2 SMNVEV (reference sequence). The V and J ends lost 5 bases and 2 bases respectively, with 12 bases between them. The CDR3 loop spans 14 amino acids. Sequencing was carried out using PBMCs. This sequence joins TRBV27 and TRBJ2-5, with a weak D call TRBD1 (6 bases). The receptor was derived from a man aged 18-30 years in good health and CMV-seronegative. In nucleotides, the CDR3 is TGTGCCAGCAGTCCCTGGGGGCGGCAAGAGACCCAGTACTTC. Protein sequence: CASSPWGRQETQYF.